This paragraph covers one T cell receptor (beta chain) sequence. Trimming cost V 3 bases and J 1 base, with 11 bases left between them. Germline V gives CDR1 MGHRA, CDR2 YSYEKL. The CDR3 consists of 15 residues. The source of the sample is a study of cytomegalovirus exposure and HLA in healthy donors. Primers included in the PCR were 60 Vbeta and 13 Jbeta primers. Clones were sequenced by immunoSEQ multiplex PCR, and TCRdb holds only the in-frame ones, with some missing. The sample includes under 200,000 clones, around 80% of them seen just once. This TCR was recovered from a woman aged 45-60 years in good health and CMV-seronegative. Sequenced material: PBMCs. The chain carries TRBV4-1 and TRBJ2-3, with D possibly being TRBD1 (6 bases). CDR3 in amino acids: CASSHLGQRTDTQYF. Written as DNA, the CDR3 is TGCGCCAGCAGCCACCTGGGACAACGCACAGATACGCAGTATTTT.